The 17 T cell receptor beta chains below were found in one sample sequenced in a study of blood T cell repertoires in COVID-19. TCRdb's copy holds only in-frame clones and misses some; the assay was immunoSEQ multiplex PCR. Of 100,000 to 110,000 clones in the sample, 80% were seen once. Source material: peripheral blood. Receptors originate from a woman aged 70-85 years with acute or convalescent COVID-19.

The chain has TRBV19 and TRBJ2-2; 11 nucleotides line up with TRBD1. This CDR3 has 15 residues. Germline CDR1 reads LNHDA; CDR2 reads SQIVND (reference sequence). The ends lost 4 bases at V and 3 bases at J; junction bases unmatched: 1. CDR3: CASSRDRGDTGELFF. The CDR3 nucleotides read TGTGCCAGTAGTAGGGACAGGGGGGACACCGGGGAGCTGTTTTTT. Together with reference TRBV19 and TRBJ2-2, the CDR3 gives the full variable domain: DGGITQSPKYLFRKEGQNVTLSCEQNLNHDAMYWYRQDPGQGLRLIYYSQIVNDFQKGDIAEGYSVSREKKESFPLTVTSAQKNPTAFYLCASSRDRGDTGELFFGEGSRLTVL.

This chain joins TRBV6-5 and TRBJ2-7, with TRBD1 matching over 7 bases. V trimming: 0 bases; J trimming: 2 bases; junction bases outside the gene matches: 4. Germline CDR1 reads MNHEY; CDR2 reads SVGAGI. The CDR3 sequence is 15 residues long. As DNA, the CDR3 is TGTGCCAGCAGTTACTCCGGCAGGGGGACCTACGAGCAGTACTTC. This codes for CASSYSGRGTYEQYF.

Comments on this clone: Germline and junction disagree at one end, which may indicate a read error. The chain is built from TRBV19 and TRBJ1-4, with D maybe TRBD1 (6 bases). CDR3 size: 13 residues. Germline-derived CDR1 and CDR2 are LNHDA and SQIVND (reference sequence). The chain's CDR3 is CASSPSGRGHLIF. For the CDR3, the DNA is TGTGCCAGTAGTCCGTCGGGGAGGGGACACCTGATTTTT.

The CDR3 nucleotides read TGTGCCAGCAGTTTAGGCAGGACTAATGAAAAACTGTTTTTT. Translation gives CASSLGRTNEKLFF. The J gene is TRBJ1-4, the V gene TRBV27; no clear D. CDR3 length: 14 amino acids. V was cut by 2 bases and J by 2 bases, with 6 bases left in between. The germline CDR1 and CDR2 sequences are MNHEY and SMNVEV (reference sequence).

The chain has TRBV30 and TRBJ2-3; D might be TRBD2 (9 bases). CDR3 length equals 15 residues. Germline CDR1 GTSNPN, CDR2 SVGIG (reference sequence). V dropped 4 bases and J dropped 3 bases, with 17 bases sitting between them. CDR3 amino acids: CAWTQGAGGTDTQYF. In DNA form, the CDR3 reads TGTGCCTGGACCCAGGGGGCGGGGGGGACAGATACGCAGTATTTT.

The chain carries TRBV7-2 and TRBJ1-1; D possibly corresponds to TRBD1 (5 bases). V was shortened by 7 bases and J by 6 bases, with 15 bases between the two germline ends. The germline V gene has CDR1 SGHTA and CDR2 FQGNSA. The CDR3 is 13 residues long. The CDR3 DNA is TGTGCCAGCACGCCAACGGGGGTCGCTGAAGCTTTCTTT. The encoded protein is CASTPTGVAEAFF.

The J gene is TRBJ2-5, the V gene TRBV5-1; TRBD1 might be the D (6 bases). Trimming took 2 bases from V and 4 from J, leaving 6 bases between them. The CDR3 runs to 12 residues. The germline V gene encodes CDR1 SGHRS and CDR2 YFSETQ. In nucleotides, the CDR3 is TGCGCCAGCAGCTTACAGGGAGAGACCCAGTACTTC. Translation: CASSLQGETQYF.

The DNA of the CDR3 is TGTGCCAGCAGCTTGCAACAGACGCAGCCCCAGCATTTT. This sequence encodes CASSLQQTQPQHF. The gene calls are TRBV5-6 and TRBJ1-5; unclear D gene. The V end lost 1 base, the J end lost 7 bases, and 9 bases lay between the germline ends. This CDR3 spans 13 amino acids. CDR1 is SGHDT and CDR2 is YYEEEE in the germline V gene.

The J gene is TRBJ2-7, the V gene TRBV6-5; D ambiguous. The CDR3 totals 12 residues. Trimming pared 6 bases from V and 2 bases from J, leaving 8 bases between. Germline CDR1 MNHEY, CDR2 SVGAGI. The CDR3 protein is CASSPEAYEQYV. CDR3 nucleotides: TGTGCCAGCAGCCCAGAGGCCTACGAGCAGTACGTC.

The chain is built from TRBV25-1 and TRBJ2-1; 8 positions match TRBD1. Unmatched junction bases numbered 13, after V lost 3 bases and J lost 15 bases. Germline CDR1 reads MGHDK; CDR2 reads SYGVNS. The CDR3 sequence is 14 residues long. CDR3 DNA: TGTGCCAGCAGTGACCTCCGGGACAGGATGGTGTTGTTCTTC. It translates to CASSDLRDRMVLFF.

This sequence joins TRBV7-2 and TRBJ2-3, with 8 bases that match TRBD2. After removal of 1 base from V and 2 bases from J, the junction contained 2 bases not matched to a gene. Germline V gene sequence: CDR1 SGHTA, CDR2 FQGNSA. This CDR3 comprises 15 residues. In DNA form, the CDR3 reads TGTGCCAGCAGCTTAGGGGGACTAGACACAGATACGCAGTATTTT. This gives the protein CASSLGGLDTDTQYF.

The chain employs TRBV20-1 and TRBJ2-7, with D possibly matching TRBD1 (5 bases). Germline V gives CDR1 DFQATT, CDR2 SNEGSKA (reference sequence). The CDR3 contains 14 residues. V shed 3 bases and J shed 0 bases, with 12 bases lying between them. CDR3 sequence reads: CSASDWGTSYEQYF. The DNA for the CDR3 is TGCAGTGCTAGTGACTGGGGCACCTCCTACGAGCAGTACTTC.

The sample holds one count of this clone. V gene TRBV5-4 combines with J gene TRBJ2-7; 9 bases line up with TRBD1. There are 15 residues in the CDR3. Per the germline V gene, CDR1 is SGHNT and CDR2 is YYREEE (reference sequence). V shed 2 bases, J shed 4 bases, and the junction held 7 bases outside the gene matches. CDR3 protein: CASSLPGQGKYEQYF. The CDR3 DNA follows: TGTGCCAGCAGCTTACCGGGACAGGGTAAATACGAGCAGTACTTC.

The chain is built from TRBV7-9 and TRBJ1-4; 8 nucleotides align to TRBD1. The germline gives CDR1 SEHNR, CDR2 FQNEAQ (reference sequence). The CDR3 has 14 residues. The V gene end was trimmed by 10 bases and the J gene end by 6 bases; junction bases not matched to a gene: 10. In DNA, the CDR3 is TGTGCCACGTCATTTCAGGGGGCGGATGAAAAACTGTTTTTT. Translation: CATSFQGADEKLFF. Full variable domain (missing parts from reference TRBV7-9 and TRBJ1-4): DTGVSQNPRHKITKRGQNVTFRCDPISEHNRLYWYRQTLGQGPEFLTYFQNEAQLEKSRLLSDRFSAERPKGSFSTLEIQRTEQGDSAMYLCATSFQGADEKLFFGSGTQLSVL.

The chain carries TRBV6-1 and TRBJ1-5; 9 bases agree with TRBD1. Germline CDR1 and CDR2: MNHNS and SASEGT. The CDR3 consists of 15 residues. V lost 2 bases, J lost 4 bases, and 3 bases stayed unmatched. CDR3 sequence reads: CASSEYRGRNQPQHF. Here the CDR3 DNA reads TGTGCCAGCAGTGAATACAGGGGGCGTAATCAGCCCCAGCATTTT.

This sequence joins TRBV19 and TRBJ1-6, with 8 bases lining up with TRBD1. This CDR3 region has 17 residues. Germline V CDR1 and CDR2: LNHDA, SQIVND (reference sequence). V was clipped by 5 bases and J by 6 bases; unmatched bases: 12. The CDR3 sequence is CASSLEQGGVGNSPLHF. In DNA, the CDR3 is TGTGCCAGTAGTTTGGAACAGGGGGGAGTTGGTAATTCACCCCTCCACTTT.

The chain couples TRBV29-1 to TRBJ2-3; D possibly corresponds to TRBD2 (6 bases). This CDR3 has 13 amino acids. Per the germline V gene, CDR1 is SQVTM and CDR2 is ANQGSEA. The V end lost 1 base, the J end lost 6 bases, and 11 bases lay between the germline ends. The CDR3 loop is CSVEGGDPDTQYF. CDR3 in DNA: TGCAGCGTTGAAGGGGGGGACCCGGATACGCAGTATTTT.